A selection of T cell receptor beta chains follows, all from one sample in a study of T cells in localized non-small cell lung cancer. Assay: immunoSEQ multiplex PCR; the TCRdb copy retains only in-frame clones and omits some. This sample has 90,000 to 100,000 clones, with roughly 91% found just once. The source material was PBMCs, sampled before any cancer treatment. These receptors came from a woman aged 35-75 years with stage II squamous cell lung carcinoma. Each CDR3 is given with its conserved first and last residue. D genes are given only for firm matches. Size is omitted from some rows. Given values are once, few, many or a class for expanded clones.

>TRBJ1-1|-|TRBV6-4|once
CASRDGIKAFF
TGTGCCAGCAGGGACGGAATAAAGGCTTTCTTT
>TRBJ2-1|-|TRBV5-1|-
CASSESQGYNEQFF
TGCGCCAGCAGTGAGAGCCAGGGTTACAATGAGCAGTTCTTC
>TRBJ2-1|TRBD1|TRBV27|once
CASSSYRGRGVNEQFF
TGTGCCAGCAGTTCCTACAGGGGGCGAGGGGTGAATGAGCAGTTCTTC
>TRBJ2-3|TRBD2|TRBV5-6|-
CASSFAPGGGLIRAQYF
TGTGCCAGCAGCTTTGCCCCTGGGGGGGGGTTGATCAGGGCGCAGTATTTT
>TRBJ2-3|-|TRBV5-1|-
CASSLGNKADTQYF
TGCGCCAGCAGCTTGGGCAATAAGGCAGATACGCAGTATTTT
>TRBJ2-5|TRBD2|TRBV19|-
CASSPGTSRSETQYF
TGTGCCAGTAGTCCCGGGACTAGCCGATCGGAGACCCAGTACTTC
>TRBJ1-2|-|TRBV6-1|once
CASSFTGNYGYTF
TGTGCCAGCAGTTTCACGGGGAACTATGGCTACACCTTC
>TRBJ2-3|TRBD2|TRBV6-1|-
CASSFRTSGTDTQYF
TGTGCCAGCAGTTTTCGGACTAGTGGTACAGATACGCAGTATTTT
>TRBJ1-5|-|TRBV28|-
CASSLVGAQPQHF
TGTGCCAGCAGTTTGGTAGGGGCTCAGCCCCAGCATTTT
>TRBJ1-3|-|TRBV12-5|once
CASATSRASGNTIYF
TGTGCTAGTGCTACGTCCAGGGCCTCTGGAAACACCATATATTTT
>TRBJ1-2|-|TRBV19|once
CASSTVFFYTF
TGTGCCAGTAGTACCGTTTTTTTTTACACCTTC
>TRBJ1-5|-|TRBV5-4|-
CASSLDSNQPQHF
TGTGCCAGCAGCTTGGATAGCAATCAGCCCCAGCATTTT
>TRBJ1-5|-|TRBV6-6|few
CASSYKGNQPQHF
TGTGCCAGCAGTTATAAAGGGAATCAGCCCCAGCATTTT
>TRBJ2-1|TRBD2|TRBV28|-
CASSFQRGGRVNEQFF
TGTGCCAGCAGTTTCCAGCGGGGGGGCCGGGTAAATGAGCAGTTCTTC
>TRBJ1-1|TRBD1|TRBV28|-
CASSRDRGARNTEAFF
TGTGCCAGCAGCCGAGACAGGGGGGCCCGGAACACTGAAGCTTTCTTT
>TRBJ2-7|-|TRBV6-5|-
CASSPGLSYEQYF
TGTGCCAGCAGTCCGGGGTTATCCTACGAGCAGTACTTC